The 27 T cell receptor beta chains reported below all come from one sample, sequenced in a study of vaccination effects on CD4 cells after COVID-19. These receptors lack a known antigen. Repertoires were generated with immunoSEQ multiplex PCR, while TCRdb's copy carries only in-frame clones and drops some. The table records approximately 61,000 clones, roughly 73% of them present only once. After expansion with viral peptide pools in the ViraFEST assay, antigen-specific CD4+ T cells were sequenced. Investigators separated out CD4+ T cells once approximately 10 days of culture had passed. Participants each got two BNT162b2 or mRNA-1273 vaccine doses. The sample consisted of CD4+ T cells from PBMCs cultured with HCoV-229E spike peptides, taken after COVID-19 vaccination. These receptors all come from a human donor who received a COVID-19 vaccine.

This clone appeared a few times. The chain has TRBV2 and TRBJ2-1; D is undetermined. Germline V gene data show CDR1 as SNHLY and CDR2 as FYNNEI. The CDR3 extends over 12 amino acids. V was cut by 3 bases and J by 5 bases, with 5 bases left in between. Here the CDR3 reads CASSEGNNEQFF. The CDR3 DNA reads as TGTGCCAGCAGTGAGGGGAACAATGAGCAGTTCTTC.

The rearrangement uses TRBV19 and TRBJ2-5; no definite D call. The CDR3 has 14 amino acids. Trimming removed 5 bases at V and 7 bases at J, with 17 bases between. The germline gives CDR1 LNHDA, CDR2 SQIVND (reference sequence). CDR3 in amino acids: CASSPTGLRRTQYF. CDR3 bases: TGTGCCAGTAGTCCCACCGGGCTCCGAAGGACCCAGTACTTC.

The J gene is TRBJ2-5, the V gene TRBV5-5, with 7 bases identical to TRBD1. The CDR3 sequence is 14 residues long. Germline V lookup: CDR1 SGHKS, CDR2 YYEKEE (reference sequence). V lost 6 bases to trimming and J lost 5 bases; unmatched junction nucleotides: 10. The CDR3 protein is CASNPTQGVETQYF. The CDR3 nucleotides read TGTGCCAGCAACCCAACTCAGGGGGTCGAGACCCAGTACTTC.

This chain connects TRBV28 to TRBJ2-5; D gene ambiguous. This CDR3 is 12 amino acids long. V gave up 6 bases and J gave up 4 bases, with 9 bases separating them. Germline V gene sequence: CDR1 MDHEN, CDR2 SYDVKM. CDR3 residues: CASRDGRETQYF. The CDR3 DNA follows: TGTGCCAGCAGGGACGGTAGAGAGACCCAGTACTTC.

A few counts support this clone. The rearrangement joins TRBV11-1 to TRBJ1-3; D gene uncertain. Germline CDR1 and CDR2: SGHAT and FQDESV (reference sequence). V gave up 4 bases and J gave up 2 bases, with 3 bases separating them. This CDR3 is 12 amino acids long. CDR3 amino acids: CASSSPGNTIYF. The DNA of the CDR3 is TGTGCCAGCAGCTCGCCTGGAAACACCATATATTTT.

This clone appeared a few times. The chain joins TRBV6-6 to TRBJ1-5; 7 bases fit TRBD1. Germline lookup yields CDR1 MNHNY and CDR2 SVGAGI (reference sequence). CDR3 size: 15 residues. Unmatched junction bases numbered 4, after V lost 4 bases and J lost 1 base. CDR3 DNA: TGTGCCAGCAGTTCGACAGGGTACAGCAATCAGCCCCAGCATTTT. Translation: CASSSTGYSNQPQHF.

This clone was counted a few times. The chain carries TRBV14 and TRBJ1-5; 7 positions agree with TRBD1. There are 13 residues in the CDR3. The germline gives CDR1 SGHDN, CDR2 FVKESK. V gave up 6 bases and J gave up 5 bases; unmatched junction bases: 4. CDR3 in amino acids: CASSRDSDQPQHF. CDR3 nucleotide sequence: TGTGCCAGCAGTCGGGACAGCGATCAGCCCCAGCATTTT.

The chain recombines TRBV6-2 or TRBV6-3 with TRBJ2-6; possible D gene TRBD2, 5 bases. Germline CDR1 and CDR2: MNHEY and SVGEGT. V gave up 4 bases and J gave up 1 base, with 14 bases separating them. This CDR3 region has 17 residues. As DNA, the CDR3 is TGTGCCAGCAGTTCGGTCTTAGGAGGATCTGGGGCCAACGTCCTGACTTTC. Translating it yields CASSSVLGGSGANVLTF.

This clone has more than one count but fewer than ten. The genes are TRBV5-1 and TRBJ2-3; no firm D call. The germline V gene encodes CDR1 SGHRS and CDR2 YFSETQ. The CDR3 has 15 residues. Trimming removed 4 bases at V and 0 bases at J, with 12 bases between. The CDR3: CASSPSDPSTDTQYF. DNA for the CDR3: TGCGCCAGCAGCCCGTCCGACCCCAGCACAGATACGCAGTATTTT.

The V gene is TRBV4-1, the J gene TRBJ1-2; D might be TRBD1 (5 bases). The ends were cut back, 3 bases at V and 1 base at J, with 12 bases in the middle. Germline CDR1 reads MGHRA; CDR2 reads YSYEKL. This CDR3 has 15 residues. The CDR3 reads CASSQSGQSNYGYTF. The DNA of the CDR3 is TGCGCCAGCAGCCAGAGTGGACAAAGTAACTATGGCTACACCTTC.

Only one count was recorded for this clone. The chain recombines TRBV12-1 with TRBJ2-2; the D call of TRBD1 is as the table states it, not checked on the DNA. TRBV12-1 is annotated as a pseudogene. This CDR3 is 16 amino acids long. CDR3 sequence: CASSTQQGANTGELFF. The CDR3 DNA sequence: TGTGCCAGCAGCACCCAACAGGGGGCGAACACCGGGGAGCTGTTTTTT.

This chain links TRBV29-1 with TRBJ1-2; D uncertain. The V and J ends lost 7 bases and 0 bases respectively, with 18 bases between them. The germline gives CDR1 SQVTM, CDR2 ANQGSEA. CDR3 length equals 15 residues. Written as DNA, the CDR3 is TGCAGCGCCTCGGACCGGTTGTCAGCTAACTATGGCTACACCTTC. Translating gives CSASDRLSANYGYTF.

The chain carries TRBV29-1 and TRBJ1-2; 9 positions match TRBD1. V gave up 7 bases and J gave up 8 bases; unmatched junction bases: 11. CDR1 is SQVTM and CDR2 is ANQGSEA in the germline V gene. CDR3 length: 13 amino acids. The CDR3 DNA is TGCAGCGGTTGGACAGGGGAAATTAACGGCTACACCTTC. Its translation is CSGWTGEINGYTF.

The rearrangement uses TRBV9 and TRBJ1-4; D is perhaps TRBD1 (5 bases). With 6 bases removed from V and 8 bases from J, the gap between germline ends came to 17 bases. Germline V CDR1 and CDR2: SGDLS, YYNGEE. The CDR3 totals 14 residues. CDR3 nucleotide sequence: TGTGCCAGCACCCGGGACTCAAAGCAGGAAAAACTGTTTTTT. Encoded protein: CASTRDSKQEKLFF.

The chain is built from TRBV7-9 and TRBJ1-1; D is unresolved. Trimming removed 3 bases from V and 3 bases from J, with 8 bases in between. Germline V CDR1 and CDR2: SEHNR, FQNEAQ (reference sequence). This CDR3 contains 13 residues. Written as DNA, the CDR3 is TGTGCCAGCAGCTTGGCACAGTACACTGAAGCTTTCTTT. It yields the protein CASSLAQYTEAFF.

This chain joins TRBV25-1 and TRBJ1-3; D is perhaps TRBD1 (6 bases). Germline V gene data show CDR1 as MGHDK and CDR2 as SYGVNS. Trimming cost V 5 bases and J 8 bases, with 16 bases left between them. The CDR3 is 14 amino acids. DNA for the CDR3: TGTGCCAGCAGTCAGGCGGGGGGGCGAGACACCATATATTTT. Amino acid sequence: CASSQAGGRDTIYF.

V is TRBV2 and J is TRBJ2-1; a weak D match, TRBD2 (7 bases). Germline V gives CDR1 SNHLY, CDR2 FYNNEI. The CDR3 extends over 13 amino acids. Trimming took off 7 bases at V and 7 bases at J, with 14 bases between the two ends. The CDR3 nucleotides are TGTGCCAGCACCCGGGGGGCCGGAAATGAGCAGTTCTTC. This codes for CASTRGAGNEQFF.

The table lists this clone with a few counts. The rearrangement joins TRBV10-1 to TRBJ2-5, with D possibly matching TRBD2 (6 bases). Germline V CDR1 and CDR2: WNHNN, SYGVQD (reference sequence). The CDR3 has 14 amino acids. Between the trimmed V and J ends, which lost 5 bases and 5 bases, there was a span of 15 bases. CDR3 residues: CASSSGQDLETQYF. In nucleotides, the CDR3 is TGCGCCAGCAGTAGCGGGCAGGACCTTGAGACCCAGTACTTC.

This clone was seen only once. The chain uses TRBV2 and TRBJ1-2; 8 nucleotides agree with TRBD1. The CDR3 has 19 residues. Germline V gene lookup returns CDR1 SNHLY and CDR2 FYNNEI. V dropped 8 bases and J dropped 3; count of bases not matched to a gene: 23. The CDR3 DNA reads TGTGCCAGCCCCCAAACAGGGGGGCAAACCAAATTATCCTACTATGGCTACACCTTC. Protein product: CASPQTGGQTKLSYYGYTF. The full variable domain, with the rest looked up from reference TRBV2 and TRBJ1-2, is EPEVTQTPSHQVTQMGQEVILRCVPISNHLYFYWYRQILGQKVEFLVSFYNNEISEKSEIFDDQFSVERPDGSNFTLKIRSTKLEDSAMYFCASPQTGGQTKLSYYGYTFGSGTRLTVV.

This clone was recorded a few times. The V and J genes are TRBV7-3 and TRBJ2-7; D may be TRBD2 (5 bases). This CDR3 has 13 residues. The ends were cut back, 5 bases at V and 6 bases at J, with 14 bases in the middle. Germline V gene sequence: CDR1 SGHTA, CDR2 FQGTGA. This CDR3 reads CASSTTMSGEQYV. In DNA, the CDR3 is TGTGCCAGCAGCACGACTATGTCGGGCGAGCAGTACGTC.

The V and J genes are TRBV4-2 and TRBJ2-3, with TRBD1 matching over 10 bases. Germline CDR1 reads LGHNA; CDR2 reads YNFKEQ. The junction had 2 bases not matched to a gene; V was cut back by 1 base and J by 1 base. The CDR3 runs 16 residues. The CDR3 DNA sequence: TGTGCCAGCAGCCAAGGGACAGGGGGGGGCACAGATACGCAGTATTTT. Residues: CASSQGTGGGTDTQYF.

The CDR3 bases are TGTGCCAGCTCTTACCAGTACGGGAGAACACAAGAGACCCAGTACTTC. This translates into CASSYQYGRTQETQYF. J is TRBJ2-5 and V is TRBV18; D is perhaps TRBD2 (6 bases). The CDR3 loop spans 16 amino acids. CDR1 KGHSH and CDR2 LQKENI come from the germline V gene. Trimming took 6 bases from V and 2 from J, leaving 19 bases between them.

This clone was seen a single time. The chain links TRBV15 to TRBJ2-3, with TRBD1 as a possible D gene (6 bases). Trimming stripped 4 bases from V and 5 bases from J, with 19 bases between. The length of the CDR3 is 16 residues. Germline-derived CDR1 and CDR2 are LNHNV and YYDKDF (reference sequence). The CDR3 sequence is CATSTLDRDTGDTQYF. The CDR3 DNA follows: TGTGCCACCAGCACCCTAGACCGGGACACGGGAGATACGCAGTATTTT.

CDR3 sequence: CASSPATGSYEQYV. In DNA, the CDR3 is TGTGCCAGCTCACCAGCCACGGGTTCCTACGAGCAGTACGTC. This chain connects TRBV18 to TRBJ2-7; D is uncertain. Trimming left V 2 bases short and J 1 base short, with 9 bases between. The CDR3 length is 14 residues. The germline gives CDR1 KGHSH, CDR2 LQKENI.

This clone has more than one count but fewer than ten. The chain joins TRBV10-1 to TRBJ2-1; the D gene is possibly TRBD1 (5 bases). The CDR3 runs 12 residues. CDR1 and CDR2 from the germline V gene are WNHNN and SYGVQD (reference sequence). With 9 bases removed from V and 8 bases from J, the gap between germline ends came to 14 bases. CDR3: CASGQGFHEQFF. CDR3 in DNA: TGCGCCAGTGGTCAGGGTTTTCATGAGCAGTTCTTC.

J is TRBJ2-3 and V is TRBV24-1; TRBD1 matches 7 bases. The germline gives CDR1 KGHDR, CDR2 SFDVKD. The CDR3 sequence is 16 residues long. J was trimmed by 4 bases and V by 5 bases; bases with no gene match: 11. The CDR3 region has the DNA TGTGCCACCAGTGGTACAGGGGTGATTCAATCAGATACGCAGTATTTT. Translating gives CATSGTGVIQSDTQYF.

The count of this clone is one. The chain recombines TRBV2 with TRBJ2-6; a possible D gene is TRBD1 (6 bases). The germline V gene has CDR1 SNHLY and CDR2 FYNNEI. The CDR3 is made up of 16 amino acids. Trimming shortened V by 5 bases and J by 0 bases, and 11 bases separated the two germline ends. CDR3 nucleotides: TGTGCCAGCAGTCAGGACAGCTACTCTGGGGCCAACGTCCTGACTTTC. Translated, it gives CASSQDSYSGANVLTF.